This entry describes one TCR beta chain. As yet, its antigen is unknown. The libraries were made with immunoSEQ v3. Survey-level samples got 2 million or so read pairs; deep-level samples got roughly 5-6.5 million. Some clones are missing from TCRdb's copy, which holds only in-frame ones; the method was immunoSEQ multiplex PCR. Altogether 10,000 or so clones are present, 50% to 65% being singletons, with the ten largest covering approximately 13%. This record comes from a study of TIL therapy for anti-PD-1-resistant metastatic lung cancer. Study-wide background: Tumors had a median PD-L1 proportion score of around 6%. By whole-exome sequencing, median non-synonymous tumor mutation burden was roughly 1.4 mutations per megabase. General observations from the study: Many TIL product clones were absent from baseline tumor, suggesting clonal contraction.

The time point was: pre-treatment sample, taken before nivolumab and TIL therapy. Tumor tissue came from excised metastases, mostly pleural nodules or supraclavicular lymph nodes. Germline CDR1 reads MGHDK; CDR2 reads SYGVNS. Trimming removed 9 bases at V and 0 bases at J, with 17 bases between. The CDR3 runs to 15 residues. This TCR derives from a person between 25 and 80 years old with non-small cell lung cancer. This chain connects TRBV25-1 to TRBJ1-1; D is unclear. The sample was tumor tissue, taken at baseline. CDR3 DNA sequence: TGTGCCAGTCGTGAGAACACTCTAGTGAACACTGAAGCTTTCTTT. Amino acids: CASRENTLVNTEAFF. The complete variable domain, with remaining parts taken from reference TRBV25-1 and TRBJ1-1, reads EADIYQTPRYLVIGTGKKITLECSQTMGHDKMYWYQQDPGMELHLIHYSYGVNSTEKGDLSSESTVSRIRTEHFPLTLESARPSHTSQYLCASRENTLVNTEAFFGQGTRLTVV.